This is a list of T cell receptor beta chains from one sample in a study of CD8 T cells in Susac syndrome. TCRdb independently ran MiXCR on the immunoSEQ multiplex PCR reads; one entry per CDR3 protein. The table has tens of thousands of distinct CDR3 sequences, about 96% seen once. What was sequenced was CD8+ T cells from PBMCs. These receptors all come from a human donor with Susac syndrome. Both conserved end residues are part of each CDR3. A D gene is named only where the DNA matches it firmly. Size tells how often a clone was seen (once, few, many) or the class of an expanded clone, and some rows leave it out.

d_call | cdr3_length | clone_size | j_call | v_call | cdr3_nt | cdr3_aa
TRBD1 | 14 | NA | TRBJ2-3 | TRBV29-1 | TGCAGCGCGAAAACAGGGGGCGGCACAGATACGCAGTATTTT | CSAKTGGGTDTQYF
TRBD1 | 16 | NA | TRBJ2-7 | TRBV7-6 | TGTGCCAGCAGCCCCCTGACAGGGGAGTATGCCTACGAGCAGTACTTC | CASSPLTGEYAYEQYF
NA | 12 | NA | TRBJ2-3 | TRBV29-1 | TGCAGCGTTGACCAGAGCACAGATACGCAGTATTTT | CSVDQSTDTQYF
TRBD2 | 16 | NA | TRBJ2-3 | TRBV10-3 | TGTGCCATCAGTGACCCTAGCGGGGGGTGGACAGATACGCAGTATTTT | CAISDPSGGWTDTQYF
TRBD1 | 13 | NA | TRBJ1-2 | TRBV12-3/TRBV12-4 | TGTGCCAGCACCGGACAGGGGGCGGATGGCTACACCTTC | CASTGQGADGYTF
NA | 14 | NA | TRBJ2-5 | TRBV5-8 | TGTGCCAGCAGCTTATATACTAGGACGGAGACCCAGTACTTC | CASSLYTRTETQYF
NA | 15 | NA | TRBJ1-4 | TRBV20-1 | TGCAGTGCTACCCTGACCGGTTCAACTAATGAAAAACTGTTTTTT | CSATLTGSTNEKLFF
NA | 14 | NA | TRBJ2-1 | TRBV14 | TGTGCCAGCAGTCCATGGGCCGATTACAATGAGCAGTTCTTC | CASSPWADYNEQFF
NA | 16 | NA | TRBJ1-2 | TRBV7-2 | TGTGCCAGCAGCCACAGAACACAGACAGCTAACTATGGCTACACCTTC | CASSHRTQTANYGYTF
NA | 13 | NA | TRBJ2-7 | TRBV23-1 | TGCGCCAGCAGTCAATTATGGTTTGGTGAGCAGTACTTC | CASSQLWFGEQYF
NA | 14 | NA | TRBJ2-5 | TRBV12-3/TRBV12-4 | TGTGCCAGCAGCTTGACAGGTAGCCAAGAGACCCAGTACTTC | CASSLTGSQETQYF
NA | 14 | NA | TRBJ1-3 | TRBV5-6 | TGTGCCAGCAGCTTGGTATGGGATGGAAACACCATATATTTT | CASSLVWDGNTIYF
NA | 17 | NA | TRBJ1-1 | TRBV20-1 | TGCAGTGCTAGCGATCAGGGCAGGGATGGAGTGAACACTGAAGCTTTCTTT | CSASDQGRDGVNTEAFF
NA | 14 | NA | TRBJ2-7 | TRBV3-1 | TGTGCCAGCAGCCACCTCGGGACATCGTACGAGCAGTACTTC | CASSHLGTSYEQYF
NA | 15 | NA | TRBJ2-1 | TRBV13 | TGTGCCACCCGCTGGACCGGGACAATCTACAATGAGCAGTTCTTC | CATRWTGTIYNEQFF
TRBD1 | 15 | NA | TRBJ1-5 | TRBV4-3 | TGCGCCAGCAGCCGAGACAGGGGGCCAGGGCAGCCCCAGCATTTT | CASSRDRGPGQPQHF
NA | 15 | once | TRBJ1-3 | TRBV20-1 | TGCAGTGTTCCCGGGGGGGGGAACTCTGGAAACACCATATATTTT | CSVPGGGNSGNTIYF
NA | 13 | NA | TRBJ2-1 | TRBV7-9 | TGTGCCAGCAGCTTGACCGACTTGGGTGAGCAGTTCTTC | CASSLTDLGEQFF
TRBD1 | 15 | NA | TRBJ1-4 | TRBV5-4 | TGTGCCAGCAGCTTTCAGGGGGCGACTAATGAAAAACTGTTTTTT | CASSFQGATNEKLFF
NA | 14 | NA | TRBJ2-7 | TRBV20-1 | TGCAGTGCTAGTGCGACAACTAGCTCCTACGAGCAGTACTTC | CSASATTSSYEQYF
NA | 16 | NA | TRBJ2-5 | TRBV18 | TGTGCCAGCACAACTAGGGATCTCGGCATAAGTGAGACCCAGTACTTC | CASTTRDLGISETQYF
NA | 16 | NA | TRBJ2-4 | TRBV9 | TGTGCCAGCAGCGTCGCAGGGGGGATTGGCAAAAACATTCAGTACTTC | CASSVAGGIGKNIQYF
TRBD2 | 14 | once | TRBJ2-3 | TRBV27 | TGTGCCAGCAACACCGGGACTAGCTTAGATACGCAGTATTTT | CASNTGTSLDTQYF
TRBD2 | 16 | NA | TRBJ2-1 | TRBV4-3 | TGCGCCAGCAGCCAATCCGGGACTAGGTTAATCGATGAGCAGTTCTTC | CASSQSGTRLIDEQFF
TRBD1 | 14 | NA | TRBJ1-2 | TRBV6-5 | TGTGCCAGCAGTTCCCGGGACAGCCAAATGAGCTACACCTTC | CASSSRDSQMSYTF
TRBD1 | 14 | NA | TRBJ1-5 | TRBV27 | TGTGCCAGCAAGCCGGGACAGGACAATCAGCCCCAGCATTTT | CASKPGQDNQPQHF
TRBD1 | 15 | NA | TRBJ1-3 | TRBV30 | TGTGCCTGGAGTGTACAAGGGGGCTGGGGAAACACCATATATTTT | CAWSVQGGWGNTIYF
TRBD1 | 17 | NA | TRBJ2-1 | TRBV5-1 | TGCGCCAGCAGCTCGCAGGGCGACAGGGGCTCCTACAATGAGCAGTTCTTC | CASSSQGDRGSYNEQFF
NA | 12 | NA | TRBJ1-2 | TRBV29-1 | TGCAGCGTTGAAGGGGCAGCCTATGGCTACACCTTC | CSVEGAAYGYTF
TRBD1 | 15 | NA | TRBJ2-7 | TRBV4-3 | TGCGCCAGCAGCCAAGATCTCGACAGGGGGAGCGAGCAGTACTTC | CASSQDLDRGSEQYF
NA | 15 | NA | TRBJ1-4 | TRBV27 | TGTGCCAGCAGTACGCACAGGGTAGGAGATGAAAAACTGTTTTTT | CASSTHRVGDEKLFF
NA | 12 | NA | TRBJ1-2 | TRBV29-1 | TGCAGCGCTGAGGCGTATAACTATGGCTACACCTTC | CSAEAYNYGYTF
NA | 12 | NA | TRBJ1-6 | TRBV20-1 | TGCAGTGCTGGTCCCCCCGACTCACCCCTCCACTTT | CSAGPPDSPLHF
TRBD2 | 15 | NA | TRBJ2-1 | TRBV4-3 | TGCGCCAGCAGCCTGTCGGGACTAGTATTGGGTGAGCAGTTCTTC | CASSLSGLVLGEQFF
TRBD2 | 13 | NA | TRBJ2-3 | TRBV12-3/TRBV12-4 | TGTGCCAGCCGGACTAGGCCCACAGATACGCAGTATTTT | CASRTRPTDTQYF
NA | 15 | NA | TRBJ1-2 | TRBV27 | TGTGCCAGCAGCCCAGCCGGGGTTCGGGGCTATGGCTACACCTTC | CASSPAGVRGYGYTF
NA | 16 | NA | TRBJ1-6 | TRBV3-1 | TGTGCCAGCAGCCCGACCGGGGTGGACTATAATTCACCCCTCCACTTT | CASSPTGVDYNSPLHF
TRBD1 | 13 | NA | TRBJ1-1 | TRBV27 | TGTGCCAGCAGCCTCGGGACAGGCACTGAAGCTTTCTTT | CASSLGTGTEAFF
NA | 17 | NA | TRBJ1-3 | TRBV7-9 | TGTGCCAGCAGCCAAACTAAGTCGGAGAGCTCTGGAAACACCATATATTTT | CASSQTKSESSGNTIYF
TRBD2 | 14 | NA | TRBJ2-5 | TRBV14 | TGTGCCAGCAGCCACGGGGGACTAGGAGAGACCCAGTACTTC | CASSHGGLGETQYF
NA | 12 | NA | TRBJ1-6 | TRBV30 | TGTGCCTGGAGTGTATCGGTAGGCGGCCTCCACTTT | CAWSVSVGGLHF
TRBD1 | 15 | once | TRBJ1-2 | TRBV6-2/TRBV6-3 | TGTGCCAGCAAGAACCCGGGACAGGGAATCTATGGCTACACCTTC | CASKNPGQGIYGYTF
NA | 13 | NA | TRBJ1-6 | TRBV6-6 | TGTGCCAGCAGTTACCCTAATAATTCACCCCTCCACTTT | CASSYPNNSPLHF
TRBD2 | 17 | NA | TRBJ2-1 | TRBV24-1 | TGTGCCACCAGTGATATAAACTCTAGCGGGGGGCGGAATGAGCAGTTCTTC | CATSDINSSGGRNEQFF